The clone carrying this T cell receptor beta chain was detected once. This entry belongs to a study of somatic mutations in cytotoxic T cells in rheumatoid arthritis. The germline V gene has CDR1 SNHLY and CDR2 FYNNEI. The CDR3 loop spans 14 amino acids. V shed 8 bases and J 3 bases; nucleotides not matched to a gene: 8. TCRdb keeps only in-frame clones here, not all; method: immunoSEQ multiplex PCR. In the table there are about 16,000 clones, roughly 80% of which are singletons. The sample comprised CD8+ T cells sorted from blood. The chain is built from TRBV2 and TRBJ1-2; 8 positions agree with TRBD1. This TCR came from an adult with rheumatoid arthritis. The CDR3 here is CASRGQGWDYGYTF. CDR3 DNA sequence: TGTGCCAGCCGAGGACAGGGCTGGGACTATGGCTACACCTTC.